What follows are 5 T cell receptor beta chains derived from one specimen sequenced in a study of CD4 T cells in relation to SARS-CoV-2 and coronaviruses. These TCRs' antigens remain unknown. Assay: immunoSEQ multiplex PCR; the TCRdb copy retains only in-frame clones and omits some. The sample lists about 43,000 clones; around 80% were seen once. Sample: naive CD4+ T cells from PBMCs, cultured in vitro. Described subset: naive CD4+ T cells isolated by negative enrichment. The receptors stem from an adult with COVID-19.

J is TRBJ2-1 and V is TRBV9, with no clear D. V was pared by 1 base and J by 7 bases, with 3 bases between. Germline values: CDR1 SGDLS, CDR2 YYNGEE. The CDR3 is 11 amino acids. CDR3 amino acids: CASSVRNEQFF. The DNA of the CDR3 is TGTGCCAGCAGCGTACGGAATGAGCAGTTCTTC.

The chain employs TRBV3-1 (or the pseudogene TRBV3-2) and TRBJ2-2; 7 bases are a match to TRBD1. The CDR3 covers 15 residues. V dropped 0 bases and J dropped 6; count of bases not matched to a gene: 4. Germline V gene data show CDR1 as LGHDT and CDR2 as YNNKEL (reference sequence). The CDR3 bases are TGTGCCAGCAGCCAAGACAGGGGGATTCCCGGGGAGCTGTTTTTT. Translation gives CASSQDRGIPGELFF.

The chain links TRBV5-1 to TRBJ1-1; TRBD1 might be the D (5 bases). This CDR3 spans 16 amino acids. Looked up from germline, CDR1 is SGHRS and CDR2 is YFSETQ. V lost 4 bases and J lost 2, with 18 bases in between. CDR3 in amino acids: CASSSNPGTANTEAFF. Here the CDR3 DNA reads TGCGCCAGCAGCAGCAACCCCGGGACGGCCAACACTGAAGCTTTCTTT.

This chain connects TRBV24-1 to TRBJ1-4, with D unclear. Germline CDR1 is KGHDR and CDR2 is SFDVKD. Trimming stripped 1 base from V and 7 bases from J, with 18 bases between. CDR3 length equals 17 residues. This CDR3 reads CATSDFAGSDRPEKLFF. The DNA for the CDR3 is TGTGCCACCAGTGATTTTGCTGGGTCGGACCGTCCTGAAAAACTGTTTTTT.

This chain connects TRBV2 to TRBJ2-7; 7 positions match TRBD1. The junction had 5 bases not matched to a gene; V was cut back by 6 bases and J by 0 bases. This CDR3 has 14 residues. Germline V gives CDR1 SNHLY, CDR2 FYNNEI. The CDR3 region is CASSDREGSYEQYF. The CDR3 region has the DNA TGTGCCAGCAGCGACAGGGAAGGCTCCTACGAGCAGTACTTC.